Only one count was recorded for the clone carrying this T cell receptor beta chain. What it binds is unknown. CDR1 MDHEN and CDR2 SYDVKM come from the germline V gene. V was pared by 1 base and J by 2 bases, with 9 bases between. The length of the CDR3 is 14 residues. This entry belongs to a study of OX40 agonist ivuxolimab in advanced cancers. At the level of the study: Two patients with cutaneous melanoma and one with hepatocellular carcinoma, three in total, showed partial responses. Study results and caveats: CD4+ and CD8+ blood T cells expanded clonally by week 6 at 0.1 to 3.0 mg/kg. Relative to CD4+, CD8+ T cells held more expanded clones on average. Partial responders dosed at 0.1-3.0 mg/kg displayed clonal expansion ranking among the lowest.

TCRdb's copy holds only in-frame clones and misses some; the assay was immunoSEQ multiplex PCR. Of 35,000 to 50,000 clones detected, about nine tenths appear once; the ten largest clones hold over 1%. Sample: CD4+ or CD8+ T cells sorted from blood, taken in a trial of the OX40 agonist ivuxolimab. This chain connects TRBV28 to TRBJ2-7; D call uncertain. This TCR was sampled from an adult with an advanced solid tumor such as melanoma, head and neck, liver or kidney cancer. The CDR3 loop is CASSLSVTPYEQYF. CDR3 DNA: TGTGCCAGCAGTTTATCCGTCACACCCTACGAGCAGTACTTC.